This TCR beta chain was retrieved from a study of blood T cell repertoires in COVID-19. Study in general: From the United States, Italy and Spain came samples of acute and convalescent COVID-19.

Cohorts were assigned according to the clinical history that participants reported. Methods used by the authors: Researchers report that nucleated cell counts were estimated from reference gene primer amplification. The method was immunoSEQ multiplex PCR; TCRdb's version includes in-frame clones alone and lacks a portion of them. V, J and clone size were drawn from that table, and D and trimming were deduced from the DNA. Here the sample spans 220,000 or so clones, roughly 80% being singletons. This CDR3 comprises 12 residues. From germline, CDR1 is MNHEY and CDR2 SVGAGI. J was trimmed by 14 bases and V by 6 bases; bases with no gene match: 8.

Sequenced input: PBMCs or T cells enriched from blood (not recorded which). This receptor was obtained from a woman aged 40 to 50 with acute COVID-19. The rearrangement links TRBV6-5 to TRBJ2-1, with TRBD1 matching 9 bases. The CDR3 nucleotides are TGTGCCAGCAGATCCCCGGGACAGGGAAAGTTCTTC. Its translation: CASRSPGQGKFF.